This T cell receptor (beta chain) was sequenced in a study of blood T cell repertoires in COVID-19 (TCRdb year 2020). Regarding the complete study: The collaborator samples originated in the United States, Italy and Spain and spanned the acute and convalescent phases of COVID-19. The repertoires were released in a freely available public database intended as a resource for research on the immune response to SARS-CoV-2. Nearly every sample came with metadata listing a de-identified subject ID, COVID-19 status, age in years and sex. The material from the prospective study consisted of cDNA or gDNA derived from T cells, B-cell-depleted T cells, or PBMCs. The dataset comprised deeply sampled blood TCRbeta repertoires from subjects exposed to, actively infected with, or recovered from COVID-19. Where available, HLA class I and class II types were obtained from metadata supplied by the sample provider rather than from assay-based typing. Samples came from the ongoing ImmuneRACE study (first 160 participants) plus 1,254 subjects from 6 global collaborators. Summary of the overall study and its limitations: How much clinical and demographic metadata was included differed by source and by participant, and the metadata was provided uncurated.

This clone showed up just once. The antigen it binds to is not known. The record has no base qualities; no much larger clone is one base away. Each collaborating institution followed its own protocols to collect whole blood in K2EDTA tubes. For TCRbeta analysis, collaborator samples were shipped as frozen whole blood, as isolated PBMCs, or as DNA extracted from either sample type. TCRbeta CDR3 regions were amplified from genomic DNA using the immunoSEQ Assay, a bias-controlled multiplex PCR. The published analysis was carried out like this. Within the assay, amplification of reference gene primers was used to estimate how many nucleated cells each sample contained. To quantify the absolute abundance of each unique TCRbeta CDR3 rearrangement, sequence reads were collapsed and filtered. For each sample, productive Simpson clonality was calculated as the square root of Simpson's diversity index across productive rearrangements. The source is immuneACCESS, and TCRdb retained only in-frame sequences with V and J called. Part of the clones is not carried over; for the studies checked, unresolved V genes explain less than half of this, and the remainder is unexplained. V and J calls and clone size are as listed in that table; D and trimming were resolved from the DNA. This sample comprises fewer than 200,000 clones, around 84% of them detected only once. Roughly 1% of the sample comes from the top ten.

For this chain, trimming is 2 bases at the V end and 5 bases at the J end, and the number of junction bases without a gene match is 6. Taken from the germline V gene (reference sequence), the CDR1 and CDR2 loops are SGHNT and YYREEE. There are 15 amino acids in the CDR3, from cysteine to phenylalanine inclusive. Only the CDR3 DNA stays, 45 bases, in frame from base 1. The receptor was derived from a man in his forties or fifties with acute or convalescent COVID-19. What was sequenced was peripheral blood. The chain uses TRBV5-4 and TRBJ1-2; 10 central bases correspond to TRBD1. The CDR3 reads as follows: CASSFPGQGIYGYTF. Here is the DNA: TGTGCCAGCAGCTTTCCGGGACAGGGGATTTATGGCTACACCTTC.